These 20 T cell receptor beta chains were sequenced from one sample in a study of cytomegalovirus exposure and HLA in healthy donors. 60 Vbeta and 13 Jbeta primers were used in PCR. Repertoires were generated with immunoSEQ multiplex PCR, while TCRdb's copy carries only in-frame clones and drops some. The sample has approximately 140,000 clones, roughly 83% seen once. The sequencing sample was made of PBMCs. These TCRs come from a human donor in good health.

This clone was picked up many times. The chain employs TRBV6-4 and TRBJ2-6; 9 bases agree with TRBD1. The germline gives CDR1 MRHNA, CDR2 SNTAGT. There are 19 residues in the CDR3. The V and J ends lost 6 bases and 1 base, in that order; junction bases with no gene match: 13. The CDR3 bases are TGTGCCAGCAGCGCCTCGGAGGGGACAGGGATATCTGGGGCCAACGTCCTGACTTTC. Protein sequence: CASSASEGTGISGANVLTF.

J is TRBJ1-5 and V is TRBV6-6; 7 positions agree with TRBD1. From germline, CDR1 is MNHNY and CDR2 SVGAGI (reference sequence). The CDR3 totals 14 residues. V shed 6 bases, J shed 7 bases, and the junction held 9 bases outside the gene matches. The CDR3 region has the DNA TGTGCCAGCAGCGCGGAGGGGGCGTTGCAGCCCCAGCATTTT. Protein product: CASSAEGALQPQHF.

This sequence joins TRBV30 and TRBJ2-7; TRBD2 agrees at 10 bases. J lost 2 bases, V lost 3 bases, and 7 bases had no gene match. CDR3 length: 15 residues. Germline lookup yields CDR1 GTSNPN and CDR2 SVGIG (reference sequence). This CDR3 is CAWSRGTSEAYEQYF. CDR3 DNA sequence: TGTGCCTGGAGCCGGGGGACTAGCGAAGCCTACGAGCAGTACTTC.

In this sample, this clone turned up a few times. V is TRBV27 and J is TRBJ2-3; 8 bases align to TRBD2. The germline gives CDR1 MNHEY, CDR2 SMNVEV (reference sequence). V lost 0 bases and J lost 2; bases outside the gene matches: 4. The CDR3 sequence is 16 residues long. The CDR3 nucleotides are TGTGCCAGCAGTTTATCACTAGCGGAGTACACAGATACGCAGTATTTT. This encodes CASSLSLAEYTDTQYF.

This chain uses TRBV28 with TRBJ2-3; maybe TRBD2 (5 bases). Trimming took 4 bases from V and 5 from J, leaving 13 bases between them. This CDR3 region has 14 residues. Looked up from germline, CDR1 is MDHEN and CDR2 is SYDVKM. The CDR3 coding sequence is TGTGCCAGCAGTTCAAGCGGTAAAAGAGATACGCAGTATTTT. It yields the protein CASSSSGKRDTQYF.

The chain has TRBV6-1 and TRBJ1-4; tentatively, D is TRBD1 (5 bases). The germline gives CDR1 MNHNS, CDR2 SASEGT. Trimming took 7 bases from V and 0 from J, leaving 12 bases between them. The CDR3 runs to 15 residues. This CDR3 is CASKSGLATNEKLFF. In DNA, the CDR3 is TGTGCCAGCAAGTCGGGACTTGCAACTAATGAAAAACTGTTTTTT.

This chain connects TRBV4-1 to TRBJ2-5, with a weak D call TRBD2 (5 bases). The CDR3 length is 16 residues. Germline V gives CDR1 MGHRA, CDR2 YSYEKL. Trimming cost V 2 bases and J 4 bases, with 17 bases left between them. In DNA form, the CDR3 reads TGCGCCAGCAGCCAAAAGGTAGACTATAACGGAGAGACCCAGTACTTC. It yields the protein CASSQKVDYNGETQYF.

This clone was counted only a few times. J is TRBJ2-6 and V is TRBV5-6, with D unresolved. CDR3 size: 16 residues. V was clipped by 1 base and J by 0 bases, with 8 bases between them. In germline, CDR1 is SGHDT, CDR2 YYEEEE. CDR3 DNA: TGTGCCAGCAGCTTGCGGAACAGCTCTGGGGCCAACGTCCTGACTTTC. Its translation is CASSLRNSSGANVLTF.

V gene TRBV5-4 combines with J gene TRBJ2-7, with 14 bases matching TRBD2. V lost 1 base, J lost 4 bases, and 7 bases stayed unmatched. Germline loops: CDR1 SGHNT, CDR2 YYREEE (reference sequence). This CDR3 contains 17 residues. The CDR3 is CASSLFGTSGSIYEQYF. Here the CDR3 DNA reads TGTGCCAGCAGCTTGTTTGGGACTAGCGGGAGTATTTACGAGCAGTACTTC.

This clone was counted a single time. CDR3 DNA sequence: TGTGCCAGTAGGGCACTAGCGGGATACAATGAGCAGTTCTTC. The encoded protein is CASRALAGYNEQFF. The chain is built from TRBV19 and TRBJ2-1, with 10 bases fitting TRBD2. The J segment lost 4 bases and the V segment lost 6 bases, leaving 3 bases of the junction unmatched. This CDR3 comprises 14 residues. Germline assignment: CDR1 LNHDA and CDR2 SQIVND (reference sequence).

The J gene is TRBJ2-7, the V gene TRBV5-1; possible D gene TRBD1, 6 bases. Germline V gives CDR1 SGHRS, CDR2 YFSETQ. CDR3 length equals 16 residues. Trimming cost V 3 bases and J 0 bases, with 16 bases left between them. Written as DNA, the CDR3 is TGCGCCAGCAGCTGGACCAGGGGATCCCGCTCCTACGAGCAGTACTTC. Encoded protein: CASSWTRGSRSYEQYF.

This rearrangement joins TRBV29-1 to TRBJ1-1, with 7 positions matching TRBD1. The CDR3 has 11 residues. Germline trimming cut 7 bases from V and 8 bases from J; bases unmatched to any gene: 7. Germline CDR1 reads SQVTM; CDR2 reads ANQGSEA. The CDR3 reads CSANRGEEAFF. In DNA, the CDR3 is TGCAGCGCCAACAGGGGCGAGGAAGCTTTCTTT.

The chain joins TRBV5-8 to TRBJ2-1, with D maybe TRBD2 (6 bases). The CDR3 loop spans 15 amino acids. Germline lookup yields CDR1 SGHTS and CDR2 YDEGEE. The V end was cut by 3 bases, the J end by 2 bases, with 12 bases between. The CDR3 sequence is CASSSLTRPYNEQFF. The CDR3, as DNA: TGTGCCAGCAGCTCCCTGACTAGACCCTACAATGAGCAGTTCTTC.

The chain combines TRBV19 with TRBJ1-1; a weak D match, TRBD1 (6 bases). The CDR3 loop spans 14 amino acids. Germline CDR1 and CDR2: LNHDA and SQIVND (reference sequence). V lost 6 bases and J lost 9, with 20 bases in between. This CDR3 is CASSHRVEETKAFF. CDR3 DNA: TGTGCCAGTAGCCACAGGGTCGAGGAGACGAAAGCTTTCTTT.

This clone was observed a handful of times. This chain connects TRBV6-1 to TRBJ1-1; TRBD1 agrees at 7 bases. V lost 3 bases to trimming and J lost 3 bases; unmatched junction nucleotides: 7. CDR1 is MNHNS, CDR2 SASEGT, per germline. The CDR3 runs to 15 residues. In nucleotides, the CDR3 is TGTGCCAGCAGTGACACAGGGGTCCCCTACACTGAAGCTTTCTTT. Protein: CASSDTGVPYTEAFF.

V and J are TRBV7-2 and TRBJ1-4; D is unresolved. V was trimmed by 1 base and J by 7 bases, leaving 19 bases between them. The germline V gene encodes CDR1 SGHTA and CDR2 FQGNSA. The CDR3 covers 17 residues. CDR3 amino acids: CASSLGISRMRGEKLFF. CDR3 nucleotide sequence: TGTGCCAGCAGCTTAGGGATTTCCCGCATGCGGGGTGAAAAACTGTTTTTT.

CDR3 coding DNA: TGTGCCAGCAGCTTGGCTTTCGGGGATTCACCCCTCCACTTT. Protein sequence: CASSLAFGDSPLHF. The V call is TRBV7-9, the J call TRBJ1-6, with D uncertain. The CDR3 extends over 14 amino acids. V was pared by 3 bases and J by 8 bases, with 11 bases between. Germline CDR1 and CDR2: SEHNR and FQNEAQ (reference sequence).

The CDR3 coding sequence is TGTGCCAGCAATGGACAGGGGGATGGCTACACCTTC. Translation gives CASNGQGDGYTF. V usage is TRBV5-6 and J usage is TRBJ1-2; 10 bases map to TRBD1. The CDR3 has 12 amino acids. The germline V gene has CDR1 SGHDT and CDR2 YYEEEE. The J segment lost 6 bases and the V segment lost 6 bases, leaving 2 bases of the junction unmatched.

The rearrangement links TRBV27 to TRBJ2-2, with 10 bases lining up with TRBD1. With 5 bases clipped from V and 3 bases from J, the junction kept 3 bases outside the gene matches. CDR3 length: 15 residues. Germline V CDR1 and CDR2: MNHEY, SMNVEV (reference sequence). CDR3 sequence reads: CASSATGGHTGELFF. The CDR3 DNA reads TGTGCCAGCAGTGCGACAGGGGGCCACACCGGGGAGCTGTTTTTT.

The CDR3 sequence: CASSFMTGGSSPLHF. CDR3 bases: TGCGCCAGCAGCTTTATGACAGGGGGAAGTTCACCCCTCCACTTT. The chain is built from TRBV4-1 and TRBJ1-6, with 9 bases matching TRBD1. Trimming removed 5 bases from V and 9 bases from J; junction bases left unmatched: 8. Germline V gene lookup returns CDR1 MGHRA and CDR2 YSYEKL. The CDR3 extends over 15 amino acids.